This TCR beta chain was retrieved from a study of T-cell reconstitution after alpha-beta-depleted transplantation in children. During its preparation, the TCRbeta library received unique molecular identifiers. TCRdb re-called the PCR reads with MiXCR, one entry per CDR3 protein. This sample has 200,000 to 250,000 distinct CDR3 sequences, with about 7% found just once. The germline V gene encodes CDR1 SGHRS and CDR2 YFSETQ. The CDR3 length is 13 residues. Trimming took 3 bases from V and 3 from J, leaving 9 bases between them. The chain carries TRBV5-1 and TRBJ2-5, with no clear D. Sequences were derived from PBMCs, sampled before TCRalphabeta/CD19-depleted stem cell transplant. The TCR sequence derives from a boy younger than 10 with acute lymphoblastic leukemia, due to receive a stem cell transplant. The CDR3 spells CASSSVYEETQYF. The CDR3, as DNA: TGCGCCAGCAGCTCGGTCTACGAAGAGACCCAGTACTTC.